Presented here are 23 T cell receptor beta chains from one specimen sequenced in a study of blood T cell repertoires in COVID-19. The data were produced by immunoSEQ multiplex PCR, yet TCRdb's version contains in-frame clones alone and is incomplete. The profile shows around 60,000 clones, about four fifths of them singletons. Specimen: peripheral blood. These receptors originate from a human donor in a cohort sampled during active COVID-19.

This chain uses TRBV30 with TRBJ2-7; D is perhaps TRBD1 (7 bases). Germline CDR1 GTSNPN, CDR2 SVGIG (reference sequence). This CDR3 has 16 residues. Trimming shortened V by 0 bases and J by 4 bases, and 19 bases separated the two germline ends. This CDR3 reads CAWSVPRSRGVYEQYF. CDR3 in DNA: TGTGCCTGGAGTGTACCAAGGAGCAGGGGGGTATACGAGCAGTACTTC.

This chain connects TRBV10-2 to TRBJ1-1; 8 bases are shared with TRBD1. CDR1 and CDR2 (germline): WSHSY, SAAADI. V shed 6 bases, J shed 4 bases, and the junction held 4 bases outside the gene matches. CDR3 length: 13 amino acids. CDR3 nucleotide sequence: TGCGCCAGCAGCCTTGACAGGGGCACTGAAGCTTTCTTT. This sequence encodes CASSLDRGTEAFF.

The chain is built from TRBV5-6 and TRBJ1-2; TRBD1 aligns across 9 bases. The CDR3 covers 14 residues. In germline, CDR1 is SGHDT, CDR2 YYEEEE. V shed 4 bases and J 8 bases; nucleotides not matched to a gene: 9. The CDR3 DNA reads TGTGCCAGCAGCGTGGGACAGGGAGTCTACGGCTACACCTTC. Translating it yields CASSVGQGVYGYTF.

The V gene is TRBV6-2 or TRBV6-3, the J gene TRBJ2-1; 8 bases align to TRBD1. Trimming removed 7 bases from V and 0 bases from J; junction bases left unmatched: 11. The V gene's germline CDR1 is MNHEY and CDR2 SVGEGT. The CDR3 runs 17 residues. Written as DNA, the CDR3 is TGTGCCAGCACCCCCGACAGGGGCTCGTTCTCCTACAATGAGCAGTTCTTC. This translates into CASTPDRGSFSYNEQFF.

The chain joins TRBV7-9 to TRBJ1-4; TRBD1 matches at 7 bases. Germline CDR1 and CDR2: SEHNR and FQNEAQ (reference sequence). With 1 base clipped from V and 8 bases from J, the junction kept 10 bases outside the gene matches. The CDR3 is 16 residues long. CDR3 nucleotides: TGTGCCAGCAGCTTAGATAATTCCAGGGGGAAAGAAAAACTGTTTTTT. This encodes CASSLDNSRGKEKLFF.

This chain connects TRBV6-6 to TRBJ2-2, with TRBD1 identical over 10 bases. V lost 6 bases and J lost 5; bases outside the gene matches: 3. The CDR3 sequence is 14 residues long. The germline V gene has CDR1 MNHNY and CDR2 SVGAGI (reference sequence). In DNA form, the CDR3 reads TGTGCCAGCAGCGGGACAGGGGAAACCGGGGAGCTGTTTTTT. Translating gives CASSGTGETGELFF.

The rearrangement links TRBV7-9 to TRBJ2-7; 13 nucleotides line up with TRBD2. J gave up 6 bases and V 1 base, and 6 bases lay outside the gene matches. The CDR3 has 16 amino acids. CDR1 SEHNR and CDR2 FQNEAQ come from the germline V gene (reference sequence). The chain's CDR3 is CASSLGGLAGVSEQYF. The CDR3 DNA reads TGTGCCAGCAGCTTAGGTGGACTAGCGGGAGTCAGCGAGCAGTACTTC.

This sequence joins TRBV9 and TRBJ2-3, with D perhaps matching TRBD2 (7 bases). CDR1 and CDR2 from the germline V gene are SGDLS and YYNGEE. The CDR3 runs 14 residues. Trimming pared 4 bases from V and 6 bases from J, leaving 15 bases between. The CDR3 here is CASSLQGGEDTQYF. The DNA for the CDR3 is TGTGCCAGCAGCCTTCAAGGGGGGGAGGATACGCAGTATTTT.

The chain is built from TRBV6-1 and TRBJ1-6; 10 positions agree with TRBD1. V was clipped by 8 bases and J by 9 bases; unmatched bases: 4. Germline V gene sequence: CDR1 MNHNS, CDR2 SASEGT. The CDR3 length is 13 residues. CDR3 in DNA: TGTGCCAGCGTCCGGGACAGGGGTTCACCCCTCCACTTT. Translating gives CASVRDRGSPLHF.

V is TRBV6-5 and J is TRBJ2-7; D is possibly TRBD2 (5 bases). The V end lost 7 bases, the J end lost 6 bases, and 16 bases lay between the germline ends. This CDR3 spans 13 amino acids. Germline V gene data show CDR1 as MNHEY and CDR2 as SVGAGI. The CDR3 DNA reads as TGTGCCAGCACGCTTTATCGGGGATCCGAGCAGTACTTC. Amino acid sequence: CASTLYRGSEQYF.

V and J are TRBV18 and TRBJ2-1; TRBD2 agrees at 7 bases. Germline CDR1 is KGHSH and CDR2 is LQKENI. V dropped 2 bases and J dropped 6; count of bases not matched to a gene: 4. This CDR3 comprises 14 residues. The CDR3 here is CASSPERGLNEQFF. The CDR3 nucleotides read TGTGCCAGCTCACCAGAGCGGGGCCTCAATGAGCAGTTCTTC.

The chain links TRBV7-9 to TRBJ2-3; 9 bases line up with TRBD2. The CDR3 is 15 amino acids. Germline loops: CDR1 SEHNR, CDR2 FQNEAQ (reference sequence). Trimming cost V 11 bases and J 4 bases; bases outside gene matches: 13. The CDR3 loop is CAGHPAGGPADTQYF. The CDR3 DNA reads TGTGCCGGTCACCCGGCGGGGGGGCCAGCAGATACGCAGTATTTT.

This clone was counted at least ten times. The CDR3: CASSQETGVGGYTF. CDR3 bases: TGCGCCAGCAGCCAGGAGACAGGGGTCGGTGGCTACACCTTC. The chain recombines TRBV4-1 with TRBJ1-2; 8 bases fit TRBD1. This CDR3 region has 14 residues. The ends lost 3 bases at V and 7 bases at J; junction bases unmatched: 7. CDR1 MGHRA and CDR2 YSYEKL come from the germline V gene.

The chain joins TRBV5-1 to TRBJ2-1, with D perhaps matching TRBD1 (6 bases). The CDR3 is 14 residues long. Trimming pared 1 base from V and 4 bases from J, leaving 9 bases between. CDR1 SGHRS and CDR2 YFSETQ come from the germline V gene. This chain's CDR3 is CASSLPQGYNEQFF. CDR3 sequence (DNA): TGCGCCAGCAGCTTGCCCCAGGGGTACAATGAGCAGTTCTTC.

The chain couples TRBV5-4 to TRBJ2-6, with D possibly TRBD2 on 5 matching bases. Germline lookup yields CDR1 SGHNT and CDR2 YYREEE (reference sequence). This CDR3 region has 16 residues. V lost 4 bases to trimming and J lost 0 bases, with 11 bases between them. As DNA, the CDR3 is TGTGCCAGCAGCCCAGAGGGCGACTCTGGGGCCAACGTCCTGACTTTC. Protein product: CASSPEGDSGANVLTF.

The chain has TRBV19 and TRBJ1-3; 10 nucleotides match TRBD1. Germline CDR1 reads LNHDA; CDR2 reads SQIVND (reference sequence). Trimming removed 9 bases from V and 0 bases from J; junction bases left unmatched: 8. CDR3 length: 16 amino acids. The CDR3 spells CASLTGGWSSGNTIYF. The CDR3 nucleotides are TGTGCCAGCCTGACAGGGGGCTGGAGCTCTGGAAACACCATATATTTT.

V and J are TRBV10-3 and TRBJ1-3, with 8 bases aligning to TRBD1. In germline, CDR1 is ENHRY, CDR2 SYGVKD. With V trimmed by 3 bases and J by 1 base, 5 bases remained unmatched. The CDR3 loop spans 16 amino acids. This chain's CDR3 is CAISDQDRVSGNTIYF. DNA of the CDR3: TGTGCCATCAGTGACCAGGACAGGGTATCTGGAAACACCATATATTTT.

This clone appeared once. This chain joins TRBV7-9 and TRBJ2-7, with TRBD1 matching 8 bases. With V trimmed by 3 bases and J by 2 bases, 3 bases remained unmatched. Germline V gives CDR1 SEHNR, CDR2 FQNEAQ (reference sequence). The CDR3 runs 14 residues. The CDR3 sequence: CASSLGQVPYEQYF. DNA of the CDR3: TGTGCCAGCAGCTTGGGACAGGTTCCCTACGAGCAGTACTTC.

V usage is TRBV24-1 and J usage is TRBJ2-3; 8 nucleotides agree with TRBD2. V trimming: 4 bases; J trimming: 5 bases; junction bases outside the gene matches: 4. CDR3 size: 14 residues. Germline V lookup: CDR1 KGHDR, CDR2 SFDVKD. CDR3 amino acids: CATSEPRGEDTQYF. CDR3 nucleotide sequence: TGTGCCACCAGTGAGCCGCGGGGGGAAGATACGCAGTATTTT.

V gene TRBV2 combines with J gene TRBJ2-3, with 8 nucleotides matching TRBD1. This CDR3 is built from 15 residues. CDR1 and CDR2 (germline): SNHLY, FYNNEI. The trim removed 5 bases at V and 5 bases at J, leaving 9 bases unmatched. The CDR3 is CASSLDRVGGDTQYF. The CDR3 nucleotides read TGTGCCAGCAGTTTGGACAGGGTAGGAGGAGATACGCAGTATTTT.

This chain links TRBV3-1 (or the pseudogene TRBV3-2) with TRBJ2-7; 10 positions agree with TRBD2. The V and J ends lost 0 bases and 9 bases, in that order; junction bases with no gene match: 11. The CDR3 sequence is 16 residues long. The germline V gene has CDR1 LGHDT and CDR2 YNNKEL (reference sequence). CDR3 loop: CASSQEGSGGALRQYF. The CDR3 coding sequence is TGTGCCAGCAGCCAAGAAGGGAGCGGGGGGGCCTTACGGCAGTACTTC.

This chain links TRBV2 with TRBJ2-1; 7 bases agree with TRBD2. With V trimmed by 5 bases and J by 0 bases, 1 base remained unmatched. The CDR3 loop spans 14 amino acids. Germline V lookup: CDR1 SNHLY, CDR2 FYNNEI. This CDR3 reads CASSTSVSYNEQFF. The DNA of the CDR3 is TGTGCCAGCAGTACTAGCGTCTCCTACAATGAGCAGTTCTTC.

The V gene is TRBV30, the J gene TRBJ1-1; 7 nucleotides line up with TRBD1. The germline CDR1 and CDR2 sequences are GTSNPN and SVGIG (reference sequence). With 4 bases clipped from V and 1 base from J, the junction kept 3 bases outside the gene matches. CDR3 length: 13 amino acids. Here the CDR3 reads CAWIAGGNTEAFF. The CDR3, as DNA: TGTGCCTGGATCGCAGGGGGGAACACTGAAGCTTTCTTT.